Sequencing of this TCR beta chain was carried out in a study of T cell responses to AZD1222 COVID-19 vaccine (dated by TCRdb to the early 2020s). The study in broad terms: AZD1222 recipients whose second dose came at about 4 weeks and those whose second dose came at about 12 weeks were combined into one group, since spike-specific TCR depth and breadth did not differ between the two schedules. TCR sequencing covered more than 230 trial participants: 200 to 220 given two doses of AZD1222 and around 25 given two doses of MenACWY control vaccine. Enrollment into the trials was organized by age into subgroups of 18-55, 56-69 and 70-plus years, and those subgroups contained about 160, 30 and 59 TCR-sequenced participants, respectively.

Overall study results and their limits: Reportedly, almost half of the unique spike-specific TCRs recognized epitopes lying outside the regions that are mutated in the B.1.351 and B.1.1.7 variants. Only a handful of AZD1222 recipients were SARS-CoV-2 seropositive at baseline, limiting conclusions about previously exposed vaccinees. Spike-specific TCR breadth and depth rose significantly after two AZD1222 doses compared with day 0 and with MenACWY recipients. Because no day 14 peak-response samples were available, repertoires were characterized only after the peak T cell response. In the small 56-69-year group, the increase in depth fell short of significance, most likely because of low power. The whole spike protein was spanned by vaccine-associated CD4 TCRs, and dominant responses were seen in regions 160-218 and 743-854. Participants were mostly white British, with more females than males. The authors suggested clonal diversity may have been underestimated.

Sample time point, as interpreted from the label and publication: baseline before first vaccination. The vaccinee samples were drawn from two UK trials, COV001 and COV002, one of which was a single-blind randomized controlled phase 2/3 trial testing AZD1222 (ChAdOx1 nCoV-19) in healthy adults. For TCRbeta chain sequencing, PBMC samples were collected from trial participants at day 0 and at day 28 after the second dose. The CDR3 regions of human TCRbeta chains were subjected to immunosequencing. Per the original workflow: Repertoire TCRs were matched against a reference library of SARS-CoV-2-specific TCRs generated with the MIRA antigen-specificity platform. Breadth was defined as the fraction of unique TCRs that were SARS-CoV-2-associated. Depth was defined as the fraction of total T cells that were SARS-CoV-2-associated. Each spike-specific TCR was assigned to its reactive spike region and to a CD4 or CD8 class using the MIRA data. Log10-transformed breadth and depth values were compared by one-way ANOVA with Sidak's multiple comparisons tests. In TCRdb, the immuneACCESS table is reduced to in-frame sequences with V and J assigned. These tables do not hold every clone; where another copy was compared, an unresolved V gene accounts for under half, and the others remain unexplained. That table gives V, J and clone size, and the DNA gave D and trimming. Counted in this sample were 95,000 to 110,000 clones; about 87% of them appeared once. More than 6.5% of the sample is taken by the ten largest.

In the case of this clone: It lacks a known antigen. Per-nucleotide qualities are absent, and no much larger clonotype sits a single base away.

The junction shows trimming of 1 base on V and 8 bases on J, plus 25 bases between the germline ends. Based on the germline V gene, the CDR1 and CDR2 sequences are SGHDN and FVKESK. There are 18 amino acids in the CDR3, from cysteine to phenylalanine inclusive. The CDR3 DNA has 54 bases and is translated from base 1. The V and J segments used are TRBV14 and TRBJ2-3; the D gene is possibly TRBD1 or TRBD2, each agreeing over 5 bases. The sequenced sample was peripheral blood, obtained on day 0 of AZD1222 vaccination. The receptor was derived from an adult in good health. The base sequence is TGTGCCAGCAGCCAAGTGAACGAGGGGATTATGACCCCAGGTACGCAGTATTTT. The resulting protein is CASSQVNEGIMTPGTQYF.